This passage covers 28 T cell receptor beta chains from one sample sequenced in a study of blood T cell repertoires in COVID-19. Profiling relied on immunoSEQ multiplex PCR, and the TCRdb table lists in-frame clones only, not all of them. This table holds over 450,000 clones, roughly nine tenths found once. Sequencing was performed on peripheral blood. The receptors derive from a woman aged 45 to 65 with COVID-19, enrolled during active disease.

The chain combines TRBV27 with TRBJ2-7; 9 nucleotides match TRBD1. The CDR3 has 12 residues. The germline gives CDR1 MNHEY, CDR2 SMNVEV (reference sequence). V gave up 6 bases and J gave up 7 bases; unmatched junction bases: 4. The CDR3 DNA sequence: TGTGCCAGCAGACAGGGGGCGCGAGAGCAGTACTTC. Protein: CASRQGAREQYF.

Details on this clone: A read error may account for a junction end that differs from germline. The V and J genes are TRBV2 and TRBJ2-7; possibly TRBD2 for D (5 bases). CDR1 SNHLY and CDR2 FYNNEI come from the germline V gene. The CDR3 extends over 11 amino acids. The CDR3 DNA is TGTGCCAGCAGGACGGGGTCTGAGATTGTCTTC. Amino acids: CASRTGSEIVF.

The chain couples TRBV27 to TRBJ1-1; D unclear. Trimming removed 1 base from V and 0 bases from J, with 15 bases in between. Germline-derived CDR1 and CDR2 are MNHEY and SMNVEV (reference sequence). The CDR3 runs to 17 residues. The CDR3 region has the DNA TGTGCCAGCAGTTTATTCGGTCAGACTTTAATGAACACTGAAGCTTTCTTT. Its protein product is CASSLFGQTLMNTEAFF.

The V and J genes are TRBV2 and TRBJ2-7, with 10 bases that match TRBD1. The length of the CDR3 is 13 residues. V lost 4 bases, J lost 7 bases, and 4 bases stayed unmatched. Germline V lookup: CDR1 SNHLY, CDR2 FYNNEI. The CDR3 loop is CASSVGQGREQYF. CDR3 sequence (DNA): TGTGCCAGCAGTGTGGGACAGGGGCGGGAGCAGTACTTC.

About this clone: This specimen includes other DNA sequences encoding the same CDR3. This chain uses TRBV19 with TRBJ2-6; D call uncertain. Germline assignment: CDR1 LNHDA and CDR2 SQIVND (reference sequence). The CDR3 spans 14 residues. Trimming left V 6 bases short and J 0 bases short, with 6 bases between. CDR3 DNA: TGTGCCAGTAGCTCAGGCTCTGGGGCCAACGTCCTGACTTTC. Translation: CASSSGSGANVLTF.

The chain has TRBV11-2 and TRBJ2-5; a weak D match, TRBD2 (6 bases). The V end was cut by 1 base, the J end by 4 bases, with 7 bases between. The germline V gene has CDR1 SGHAT and CDR2 FQNNGV. This CDR3 spans 13 amino acids. This CDR3 reads CASSLVAAETQYF. The CDR3 coding sequence is TGTGCCAGCAGCTTAGTAGCGGCAGAGACCCAGTACTTC. The whole variable domain, remainder taken from reference TRBV11-2 and TRBJ2-5, is EAGVAQSPRYKIIEKRQSVAFWCNPISGHATLYWYQQILGQGPKLLIQFQNNGVVDDSQLPKDRFSAERLKGVDSTLKIQPAKLEDSAVYLCASSLVAAETQYFGPGTRLLVL.

V and J are TRBV10-3 and TRBJ1-2; D is perhaps TRBD1 (5 bases). The germline V gene encodes CDR1 ENHRY and CDR2 SYGVKD. Trimming pared 4 bases from V and 0 bases from J, leaving 12 bases between. The CDR3 covers 15 residues. CDR3 nucleotide sequence: TGTGCCATCAGTGCGGCGACAGAGACTAACTATGGCTACACCTTC. It translates to CAISAATETNYGYTF.

The rearrangement links TRBV12-3 or TRBV12-4 to TRBJ2-7; D might be TRBD1 (5 bases). CDR3 size: 13 residues. Between the trimmed V and J ends, which lost 5 bases and 3 bases, there was a span of 11 bases. CDR3 in DNA: TGTGCCAGCAGTACGACAGCCATCTACGAGCAGTACTTC. This encodes CASSTTAIYEQYF.

The chain has TRBV24-1 and TRBJ1-2, with D perhaps matching TRBD1 (5 bases). V lost 3 bases, J lost 6 bases, and 19 bases lay in between. The CDR3 runs to 16 residues. Germline loops: CDR1 KGHDR, CDR2 SFDVKD. CDR3: CATSDPRLPQGNGYTF. DNA of the CDR3: TGTGCCACCAGTGATCCCCGCCTTCCCCAGGGTAATGGCTACACCTTC.

The CDR3 is CASSVGGDRGAFF. CDR3 DNA sequence: TGTGCCAGCAGCGTAGGGGGAGACAGGGGAGCTTTCTTT. This chain links TRBV9 with TRBJ1-1; 8 nucleotides align to TRBD1. Trimming removed 0 bases from V and 10 bases from J; junction bases left unmatched: 5. The V gene's germline CDR1 is SGDLS and CDR2 YYNGEE. This CDR3 comprises 13 residues. Together with reference TRBV9 and TRBJ1-1, the CDR3 gives the full variable domain: DSGVTQTPKHLITATGQRVTLRCSPRSGDLSVYWYQQSLDQGLQFLIQYYNGEERAKGNILERFSAQQFPDLHSELNLSSLELGDSALYFCASSVGGDRGAFFGQGTRLTVV.

CDR3 nucleotides: TGTGCCAGCAGCGGCACCCTGGGGAGGGCAGATACGCAGTATTTT. Amino acids: CASSGTLGRADTQYF. The rearrangement uses TRBV9 and TRBJ2-3; 7 positions match TRBD2. The ends lost 3 bases at V and 4 bases at J; junction bases unmatched: 8. Germline CDR1 is SGDLS and CDR2 is YYNGEE. This CDR3 contains 15 residues. Filled out from reference TRBV9 and TRBJ2-3, the complete variable domain reads DSGVTQTPKHLITATGQRVTLRCSPRSGDLSVYWYQQSLDQGLQFLIQYYNGEERAKGNILERFSAQQFPDLHSELNLSSLELGDSALYFCASSGTLGRADTQYFGPGTRLTVL.

The CDR3 sequence: CASAPRGNPYEQYF. The CDR3 bases are TGTGCCAGCGCCCCACGGGGGAACCCCTACGAGCAGTACTTC. The chain links TRBV5-6 to TRBJ2-7; D is possibly TRBD2 (6 bases). V was cut by 7 bases and J by 2 bases, with 16 bases left in between. CDR1 and CDR2 (germline): SGHDT, YYEEEE. The CDR3 is made up of 14 amino acids.

The V call is TRBV10-3, the J call TRBJ2-1; 7 bases line up with TRBD2. This CDR3 comprises 15 residues. Germline trimming cut 0 bases from V and 3 bases from J; bases unmatched to any gene: 2. Looked up from germline, CDR1 is ENHRY and CDR2 is SYGVKD. The CDR3 DNA sequence: TGTGCCATCAGTGAGTCAAAGCGGGACTACAATGAGCAGTTCTTC. Its protein product is CAISESKRDYNEQFF.

The J gene is TRBJ2-2, the V gene TRBV12-5, with TRBD2 matching over 8 bases. This CDR3 comprises 17 residues. Looked up from germline, CDR1 is LGHNT and CDR2 is FRNRAP. Losses at the gene ends were 1 base for V and 3 bases for J; bases not matched to a gene: 7. For the CDR3, the DNA is TGTGCTAGTGGTTTGGCATTTAGCGGGGACTACACCGGGGAGCTGTTTTTT. Protein sequence: CASGLAFSGDYTGELFF.

V is TRBV6-5 and J is TRBJ1-1; D is undetermined. The germline V and J ends were trimmed by 6 bases and 7 bases, with 12 bases remaining between them. CDR3 length equals 12 residues. CDR1 MNHEY and CDR2 SVGAGI come from the germline V gene. CDR3 region: CASSRGPGEAFF. CDR3 DNA: TGTGCCAGCAGCCGAGGCCCCGGTGAAGCTTTCTTT.

V usage is TRBV3-1 (or the pseudogene TRBV3-2) and J usage is TRBJ2-5; no definite D call. Germline V gene lookup returns CDR1 LGHDT and CDR2 YNNKEL (reference sequence). The length of the CDR3 is 14 residues. Trimming removed 2 bases at V and 5 bases at J, with 12 bases between. The CDR3 DNA sequence: TGTGCCAGCAGCCAATCTGGGCATGAGGAGACCCAGTACTTC. It codes for CASSQSGHEETQYF.

The chain has TRBV9 and TRBJ2-1, with D possibly being TRBD2 (5 bases). Between the trimmed V and J ends, which lost 1 base and 6 bases, there was a span of 20 bases. The CDR3 spans 17 residues. Germline V CDR1 and CDR2: SGDLS, YYNGEE. The chain's CDR3 is CASSVNPGVRRPNEQFF. CDR3 nucleotide sequence: TGTGCCAGCAGCGTAAACCCCGGGGTCAGGAGGCCCAATGAGCAGTTCTTC.

J is TRBJ1-2 and V is TRBV7-9; 8 bases agree with TRBD1. Germline lookup yields CDR1 SEHNR and CDR2 FQNEAQ (reference sequence). The CDR3 runs 13 residues. V was pared by 5 bases and J by 7 bases, with 6 bases of the junction left unmatched. CDR3 nucleotide sequence: TGTGCCAGCAGCCGTGGACAGGGCCTTGGCTACACCTTC. Its translation is CASSRGQGLGYTF.

The V call is TRBV2, the J call TRBJ1-1, with D possibly being TRBD1 (5 bases). CDR1 is SNHLY and CDR2 is FYNNEI in the germline V gene. V lost 6 bases, J lost 2 bases, and 13 bases lay in between. The CDR3 runs to 14 residues. The CDR3 DNA reads TGTGCCAGCAGAGGGGACGGACTAAACACTGAAGCTTTCTTT. Amino acids: CASRGDGLNTEAFF. Full variable domain (missing parts from reference TRBV2 and TRBJ1-1): EPEVTQTPSHQVTQMGQEVILRCVPISNHLYFYWYRQILGQKVEFLVSFYNNEISEKSEIFDDQFSVERPDGSNFTLKIRSTKLEDSAMYFCASRGDGLNTEAFFGQGTRLTVV.

CDR3 DNA sequence: TGTGCCAGCAGCCAACAGGGATATGGCTACACCTTC. This translates into CASSQQGYGYTF. The chain joins TRBV12-3 or TRBV12-4 to TRBJ1-2; tentatively, D is TRBD1 (6 bases). The length of the CDR3 is 12 residues. V gave up 6 bases and J gave up 5 bases, with 10 bases separating them.

As DNA, the CDR3 is TGTGCCAGCAATCCTACAGGGAAAGTACAGCCCCAGCATTTT. Translation gives CASNPTGKVQPQHF. This chain joins TRBV6-5 and TRBJ1-5; perhaps TRBD1 as D (6 bases). Germline lookup yields CDR1 MNHEY and CDR2 SVGAGI. This CDR3 has 14 amino acids. Between the trimmed V and J ends, which lost 7 bases and 7 bases, there was a span of 17 bases.

The V gene is TRBV14, the J gene TRBJ1-6, with unresolved D. The germline V gene has CDR1 SGHDN and CDR2 FVKESK. V lost 4 bases to trimming and J lost 7 bases, with 8 bases between them. The CDR3 length is 13 residues. CDR3 loop: CASSLRLNSPLHF. CDR3 in DNA: TGTGCCAGCAGCCTCCGACTGAATTCACCCCTCCACTTT. Full variable domain (remainder filled in from reference TRBV14 and TRBJ1-6): EAGVTQFPSHSVIEKGQTVTLRCDPISGHDNLYWYRRVMGKEIKFLLHFVKESKQDESGMPNNRFLAERTGGTYSTLKVQPAELEDSGVYFCASSLRLNSPLHFGNGTRLTVT.

This chain uses TRBV30 with TRBJ1-3, with unresolved D. The CDR3 extends over 11 amino acids. Trimming left V 8 bases short and J 4 bases short, with 9 bases between. CDR1 GTSNPN and CDR2 SVGIG come from the germline V gene (reference sequence). CDR3 nucleotide sequence: TGTGCCCTAACGGGGGGAAACACCATATATTTT. Translation gives CALTGGNTIYF. Filled out from reference TRBV30 and TRBJ1-3, the complete variable domain reads SQTIHQWPATLVQPVGSPLSLECTVEGTSNPNLYWYRQAAGRGLQLLFYSVGIGQISSEVPQNLSASRPQDRQFILSSKKLLLSDSGFYLCALTGGNTIYFGEGSWLTVV.

V and J are TRBV6-2 or TRBV6-3 and TRBJ2-3; 8 bases line up with TRBD1. The CDR3 is 15 residues long. Germline V CDR1 and CDR2: MNHEY, SVGEGT. V dropped 2 bases and J dropped 5; count of bases not matched to a gene: 6. CDR3 sequence (DNA): TGTGCCAGCAGTTACCTGACAGGGGAGGTAGATACGCAGTATTTT. Its protein is CASSYLTGEVDTQYF.

This clone was seen a single time. This sequence joins TRBV6-4 and TRBJ1-3; D not resolved. Trimming stripped 5 bases from V and 2 bases from J, with 10 bases between. The CDR3 consists of 14 residues. The germline gives CDR1 MRHNA, CDR2 SNTAGT. CDR3 loop: CASSPTTAGNTIYF. Written as DNA, the CDR3 is TGTGCCAGCAGTCCGACAACCGCTGGAAACACCATATATTTT.

This clone was picked up one time. The chain recombines TRBV23-1 with TRBJ1-1; TRBD1 might be the D (5 bases). TRBV23-1 is an ORF for which the function is uncertain. The CDR3 covers 13 residues. Trimming cost V 8 bases and J 0 bases, with 10 bases left between them. The CDR3 here is CASRQKMNTEAFF. CDR3 DNA: TGCGCCAGCCGACAGAAGATGAACACTGAAGCTTTCTTT.

As for this clone: This CDR3 is also generated by other DNA sequences in the sample. This chain links TRBV19 with TRBJ1-1; D is ambiguous. CDR3 size: 14 residues. V shed 3 bases and J shed 2 bases, with 10 bases lying between them. The germline CDR1 and CDR2 sequences are LNHDA and SQIVND (reference sequence). The CDR3 here is CASSIGQVNTEAFF. The CDR3, as DNA: TGTGCCAGTAGTATTGGGCAGGTCAACACTGAAGCTTTCTTT. The full variable domain, in which reference TRBV19 and TRBJ1-1 provide the parts outside the CDR3, is DGGITQSPKYLFRKEGQNVTLSCEQNLNHDAMYWYRQDPGQGLRLIYYSQIVNDFQKGDIAEGYSVSREKKESFPLTVTSAQKNPTAFYLCASSIGQVNTEAFFGQGTRLTVV.

The V gene is TRBV19, the J gene TRBJ1-3; a possible D gene is TRBD1 (5 bases). Trimming took off 3 bases at V and 2 bases at J, with 17 bases between the two ends. The CDR3 extends over 17 amino acids. The germline V gene encodes CDR1 LNHDA and CDR2 SQIVND (reference sequence). CDR3 sequence reads: CASSIPNPTATGNTIYF. The CDR3 DNA sequence: TGTGCCAGTAGTATCCCCAATCCGACAGCTACTGGAAACACCATATATTTT.